One TCR beta chain is described in this entry. The sample belongs to a study of shared clonotypes between healthy human individuals. Caucasian adults residing in Nashville, Tennessee made up all the donors. This CDR3 spans 14 amino acids. The V gene's germline CDR1 is SGHTA and CDR2 FQGNSA. With 0 bases removed from V and 0 bases from J, the gap between germline ends came to 5 bases. Produced via immunoSEQ multiplex PCR; TCRdb's table is partial and in-frame only. The sample consists of 2.3 million or so clones, more than 85% of them appearing once. The sequencing sample was made of naive CD4+ T cells from PBMCs. Subset noted: CD45RA+ positively selected. The chain couples TRBV7-2 to TRBJ1-1; no clear D. The clonotype was recovered from a man aged 18 to 30 in good health. Some clones in this sample may be carry-over from other donors' samples. The CDR3 DNA reads as TGTGCCAGCAGCTTAGCGGAAGTGAACACTGAAGCTTTCTTT. Residues: CASSLAEVNTEAFF.